The subject of this entry is one TCR beta chain. This sample was taken from a study of control samples from healthy donors and cancer patients. The CDR3 has 16 amino acids. CDR1 MNHEY and CDR2 SMNVEV come from the germline V gene (reference sequence). The V and J ends lost 5 bases and 4 bases, in that order; junction bases with no gene match: 6. Here immunoSEQ multiplex PCR was the method, and the copy in TCRdb shows in-frame clones only, minus some. In the table there are roughly 170,000 clones, approximately 86% of which are singletons. The rearrangement links TRBV27 to TRBJ2-1; 12 bases line up with TRBD2. This clonotype was sampled from a woman aged 25-40 years in good health. The sample comprised blood. The CDR3 nucleotides are TGTGCCAGCAGTACGCCGGGACTAGCGGGTTACAATGAGCAGTTCTTC. Protein product: CASSTPGLAGYNEQFF.